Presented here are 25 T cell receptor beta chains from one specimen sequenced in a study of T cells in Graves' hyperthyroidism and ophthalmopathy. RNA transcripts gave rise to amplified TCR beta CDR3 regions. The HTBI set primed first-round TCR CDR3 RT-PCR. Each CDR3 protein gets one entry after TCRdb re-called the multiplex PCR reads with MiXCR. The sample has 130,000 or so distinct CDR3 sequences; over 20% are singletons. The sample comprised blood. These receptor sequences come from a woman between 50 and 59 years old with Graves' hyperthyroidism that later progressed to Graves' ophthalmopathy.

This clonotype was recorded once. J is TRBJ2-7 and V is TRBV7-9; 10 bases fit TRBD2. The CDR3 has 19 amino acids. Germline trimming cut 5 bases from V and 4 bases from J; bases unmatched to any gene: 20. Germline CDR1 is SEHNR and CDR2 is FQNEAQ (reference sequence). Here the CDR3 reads CASSPNRLAGVGLEYEQYF. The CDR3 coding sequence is TGTGCCAGCAGCCCAAATCGGCTAGCGGGAGTTGGGCTGGAGTACGAGCAGTACTTC.

The CDR3: CATSQSGNQPQHF. The DNA of the CDR3 is TGTGCCACCAGCCAATCGGGCAATCAGCCCCAGCATTTT. The V and J genes are TRBV15 and TRBJ1-5; D uncertain. Germline CDR1 LNHNV, CDR2 YYDKDF (reference sequence). The CDR3 spans 13 residues. Trimming removed 5 bases at V and 2 bases at J, with 7 bases between.

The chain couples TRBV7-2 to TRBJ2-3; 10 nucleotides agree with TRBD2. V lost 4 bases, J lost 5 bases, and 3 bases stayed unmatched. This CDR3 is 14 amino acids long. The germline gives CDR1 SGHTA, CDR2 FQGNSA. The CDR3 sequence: CASSSSSGRDTQYF. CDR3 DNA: TGTGCCAGCAGCTCGTCTAGCGGGAGAGATACGCAGTATTTT.

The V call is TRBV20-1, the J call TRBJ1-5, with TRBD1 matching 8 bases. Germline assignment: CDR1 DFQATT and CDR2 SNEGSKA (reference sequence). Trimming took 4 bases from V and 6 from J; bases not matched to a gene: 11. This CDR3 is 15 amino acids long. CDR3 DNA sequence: TGCAGTGCTAACTCGGACAGGGAGGCTAGTCAGCCCCAGCATTTT. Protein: CSANSDREASQPQHF.

The CDR3, as DNA: TGTGCCAGCCACCGGGGGACTTTCTCCTACGAGCAGTACTTC. Translated: CASHRGTFSYEQYF. This chain joins TRBV28 and TRBJ2-7, with D possibly TRBD2 on 6 matching bases. Trimming removed 8 bases from V and 0 bases from J, with 14 bases in between. The CDR3 runs 14 residues. Germline CDR1 MDHEN, CDR2 SYDVKM.

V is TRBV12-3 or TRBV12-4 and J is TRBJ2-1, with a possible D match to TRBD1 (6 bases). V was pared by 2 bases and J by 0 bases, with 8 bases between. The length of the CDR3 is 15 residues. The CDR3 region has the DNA TGTGCCAGCAGTTTAAGACAGGCCTCCTACAATGAGCAGTTCTTC. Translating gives CASSLRQASYNEQFF.

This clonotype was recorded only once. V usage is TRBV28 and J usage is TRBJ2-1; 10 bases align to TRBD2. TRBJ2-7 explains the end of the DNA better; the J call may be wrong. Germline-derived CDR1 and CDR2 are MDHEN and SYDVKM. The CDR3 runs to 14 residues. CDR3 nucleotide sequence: TGTGCCAGCAGCCTAGCGGGAGCGTACAATGAGCAGTACTTC. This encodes CASSLAGAYNEQYF.

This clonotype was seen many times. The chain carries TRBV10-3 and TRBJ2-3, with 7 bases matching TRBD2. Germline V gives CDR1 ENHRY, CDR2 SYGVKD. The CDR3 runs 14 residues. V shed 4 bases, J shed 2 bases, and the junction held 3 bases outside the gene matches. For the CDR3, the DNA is TGTGCCATCAGTGTCGGGGACTACACAGATACGCAGTATTTT. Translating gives CAISVGDYTDTQYF.

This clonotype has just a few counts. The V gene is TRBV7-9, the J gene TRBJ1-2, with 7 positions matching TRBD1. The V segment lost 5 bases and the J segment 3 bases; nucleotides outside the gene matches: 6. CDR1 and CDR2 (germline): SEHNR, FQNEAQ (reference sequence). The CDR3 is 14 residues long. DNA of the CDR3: TGTGCCAGCAGCGAGAACAGGGGTTACTATGGCTACACCTTC. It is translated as CASSENRGYYGYTF.

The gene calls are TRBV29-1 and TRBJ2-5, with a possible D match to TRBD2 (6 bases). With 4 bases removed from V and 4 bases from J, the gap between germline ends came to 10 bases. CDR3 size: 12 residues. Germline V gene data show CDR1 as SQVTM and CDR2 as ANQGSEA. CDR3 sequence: CSVGGTGETQYF. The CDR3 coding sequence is TGCAGCGTTGGGGGGACTGGAGAGACCCAGTACTTC.

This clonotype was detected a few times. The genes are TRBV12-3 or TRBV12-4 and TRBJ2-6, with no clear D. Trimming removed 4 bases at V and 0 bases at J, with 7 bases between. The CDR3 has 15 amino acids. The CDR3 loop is CASSWSASGANVLTF. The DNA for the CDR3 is TGTGCCAGCAGTTGGTCGGCCTCTGGGGCCAACGTCCTGACTTTC.

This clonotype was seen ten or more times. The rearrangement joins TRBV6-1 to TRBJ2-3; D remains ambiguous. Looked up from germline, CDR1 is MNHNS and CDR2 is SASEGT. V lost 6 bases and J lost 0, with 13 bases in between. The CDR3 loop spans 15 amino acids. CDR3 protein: CASSSRPSSTDTQYF. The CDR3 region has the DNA TGTGCCAGCAGCTCCCGACCCTCTAGCACAGATACGCAGTATTTT.

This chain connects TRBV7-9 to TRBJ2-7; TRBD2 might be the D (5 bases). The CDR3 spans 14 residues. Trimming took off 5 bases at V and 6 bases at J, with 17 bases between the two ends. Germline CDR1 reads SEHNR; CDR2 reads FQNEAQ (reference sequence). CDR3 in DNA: TGTGCCAGCAGCGTACCCGGGAAGAGTGGCGAGCAGTACTTC. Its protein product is CASSVPGKSGEQYF. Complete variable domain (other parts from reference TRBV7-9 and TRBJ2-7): DTGVSQNPRHKITKRGQNVTFRCDPISEHNRLYWYRQTLGQGPEFLTYFQNEAQLEKSRLLSDRFSAERPKGSFSTLEIQRTEQGDSAMYLCASSVPGKSGEQYFGPGTRLTVT.

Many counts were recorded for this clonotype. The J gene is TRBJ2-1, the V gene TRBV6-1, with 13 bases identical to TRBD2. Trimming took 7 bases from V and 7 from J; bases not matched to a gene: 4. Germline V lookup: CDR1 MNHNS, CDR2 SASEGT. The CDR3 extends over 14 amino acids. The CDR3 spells CASTPGLAGNEQFF. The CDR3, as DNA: TGTGCCAGCACACCGGGACTAGCGGGAAATGAGCAGTTCTTC.

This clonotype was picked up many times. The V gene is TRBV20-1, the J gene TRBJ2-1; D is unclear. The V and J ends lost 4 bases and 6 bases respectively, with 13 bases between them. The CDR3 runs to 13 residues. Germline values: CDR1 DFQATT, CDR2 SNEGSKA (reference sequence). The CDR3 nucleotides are TGCAGTGCTAACCCCCCCGGGCGCAATGAGCAGTTCTTC. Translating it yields CSANPPGRNEQFF.

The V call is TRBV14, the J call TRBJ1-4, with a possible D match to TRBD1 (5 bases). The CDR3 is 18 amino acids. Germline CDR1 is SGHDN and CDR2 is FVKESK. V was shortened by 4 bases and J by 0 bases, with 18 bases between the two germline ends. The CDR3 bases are TGTGCCAGCAGCCTTCTCGGGGGAGGGAGTGCAACTAATGAAAAACTGTTTTTT. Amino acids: CASSLLGGGSATNEKLFF.

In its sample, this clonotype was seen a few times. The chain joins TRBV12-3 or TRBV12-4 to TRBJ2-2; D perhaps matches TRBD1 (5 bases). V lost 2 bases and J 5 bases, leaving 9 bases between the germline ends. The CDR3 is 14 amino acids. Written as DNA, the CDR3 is TGTGCCAGCAGTTTACAGGGTCAAACCGGGGAGCTGTTTTTT. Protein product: CASSLQGQTGELFF.

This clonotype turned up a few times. This CDR3 is CASSLTGGLLGANVLTF. The CDR3 DNA reads TGCGCCAGCAGCTTGACAGGGGGCCTTCTGGGGGCCAACGTCCTGACTTTC. The chain uses TRBV5-1 and TRBJ2-6; 9 nucleotides line up with TRBD1. There are 17 residues in the CDR3. The germline V gene has CDR1 SGHRS and CDR2 YFSETQ. V gave up 1 base and J gave up 4 bases; unmatched junction bases: 6.

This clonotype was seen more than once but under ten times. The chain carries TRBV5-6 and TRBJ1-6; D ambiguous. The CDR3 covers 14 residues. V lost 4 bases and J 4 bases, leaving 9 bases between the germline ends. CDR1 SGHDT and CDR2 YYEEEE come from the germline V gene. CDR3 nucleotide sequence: TGTGCCAGCAGCCCGGACGGTTATAATTCACCCCTCCACTTT. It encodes CASSPDGYNSPLHF.

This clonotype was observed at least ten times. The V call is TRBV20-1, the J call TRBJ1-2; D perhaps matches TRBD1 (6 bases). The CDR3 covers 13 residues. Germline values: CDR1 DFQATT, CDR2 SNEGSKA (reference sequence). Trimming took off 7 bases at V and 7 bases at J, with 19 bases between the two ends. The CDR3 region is CSVLTGASIGYTF. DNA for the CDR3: TGCAGTGTTTTGACAGGCGCGTCTATTGGCTACACCTTC.

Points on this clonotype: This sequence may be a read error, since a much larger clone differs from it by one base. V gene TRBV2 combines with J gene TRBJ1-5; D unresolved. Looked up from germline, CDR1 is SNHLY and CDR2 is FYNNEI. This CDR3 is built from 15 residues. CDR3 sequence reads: CTSSPKRGSHQPQHF. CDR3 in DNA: TGTACCAGCAGCCCCAAGCGAGGGTCCCATCAGCCCCAGCATTTT.

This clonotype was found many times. CDR3 protein: CASSQASGGRDYSSYNEQFF. The DNA for the CDR3 is TGTGCCAGCTCCCAAGCTTCGGGAGGGCGGGATTACAGCTCCTACAATGAGCAGTTCTTC. This chain links TRBV3-1 with TRBJ2-1; 8 bases are a match to TRBD2. This CDR3 comprises 20 residues. CDR1 and CDR2 (germline): LGHDT, YNNKEL (reference sequence). V was clipped by 8 bases and J by 0 bases; unmatched bases: 21.

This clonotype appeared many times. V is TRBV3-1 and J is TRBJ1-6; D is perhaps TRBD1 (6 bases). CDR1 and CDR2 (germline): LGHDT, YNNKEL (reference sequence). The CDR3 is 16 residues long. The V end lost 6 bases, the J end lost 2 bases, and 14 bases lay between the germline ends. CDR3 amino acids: CASRQGVQPYNSPLHF. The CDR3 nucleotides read TGTGCCAGCAGACAGGGAGTCCAGCCCTATAATTCACCCCTCCACTTT.

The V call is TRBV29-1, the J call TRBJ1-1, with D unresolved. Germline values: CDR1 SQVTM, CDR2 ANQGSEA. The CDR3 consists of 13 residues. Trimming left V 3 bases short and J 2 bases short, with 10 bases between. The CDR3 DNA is TGCAGCGTTGAGTCACGACTTAACACTGAAGCTTTCTTT. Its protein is CSVESRLNTEAFF.

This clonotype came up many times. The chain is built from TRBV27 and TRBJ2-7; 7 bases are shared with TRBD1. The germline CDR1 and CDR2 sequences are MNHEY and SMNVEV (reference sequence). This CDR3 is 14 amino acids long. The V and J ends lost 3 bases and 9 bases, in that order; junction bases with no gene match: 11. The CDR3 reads CASSLKGDRGAQYF. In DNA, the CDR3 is TGTGCCAGCAGTTTGAAGGGGGACAGAGGTGCGCAGTACTTC.